The rows below give T cell receptor beta chains drawn from one sample of a study of T-cell reconstitution after alpha-beta-depleted transplantation in children. Each CDR3 protein gets one entry after TCRdb re-called the PCR reads with MiXCR. The repertoire holds a few hundred thousand distinct CDR3 sequences, with about a sixth as singletons. Sample: PBMCs, mostly from graft donor cells, taken 360 days after TCRalphabeta/CD19-depleted stem cell transplant. These receptors were obtained from a boy under three years old who had a stem cell transplant for Wiskott-Aldrich syndrome, so the T cells may come from the graft donor. Each CDR3 is given with its conserved first and last residue. Each record gives: D gene, V gene, J gene, clone size, CDR3 DNA, CDR3 protein. The D gene is left open where the match is weak. Only part of the rows carry a size: once, few, many, or a class if the clone is expanded.

d_gene: NA
v_gene: TRBV29-1
j_gene: TRBJ2-7
abundance: few
CDR3nt: TGCAGCGTATTGACAGGCTCAACCTACGAGCAGTACTTC
CDR3aa: CSVLTGSTYEQYF

d_gene: NA
v_gene: TRBV28
j_gene: TRBJ1-6
abundance: few
CDR3nt: TGTGCCAGCAGGCCTACAGGGTTCAATTCACCCCTCCACTTT
CDR3aa: CASRPTGFNSPLHF

d_gene: TRBD2
v_gene: TRBV7-8
j_gene: TRBJ2-7
abundance: once
CDR3nt: TGTGCCAGCAGCTTAGCGCGCCGGGGGGGCCTGAACGAGCAGTACTTC
CDR3aa: CASSLARRGGLNEQYF

d_gene: NA
v_gene: TRBV6-1
j_gene: TRBJ1-4
abundance: NA
CDR3nt: TGTGCCAGCAGAGGTCCTTCAACTAATGAAAAACTGTTTTTT
CDR3aa: CASRGPSTNEKLFF

d_gene: TRBD1
v_gene: TRBV7-9
j_gene: TRBJ2-1
abundance: NA
CDR3nt: TGTGCCAGCAGCTTCCGGACAGGGTGGGATGAGCAGTTCTTC
CDR3aa: CASSFRTGWDEQFF

d_gene: NA
v_gene: TRBV4-1
j_gene: TRBJ2-5
abundance: NA
CDR3nt: TGCGCCAGCAGCCAAGATAAACTGGGGGAGGTAGAGACCCAGTACTTC
CDR3aa: CASSQDKLGEVETQYF

d_gene: TRBD2
v_gene: TRBV6-5
j_gene: TRBJ2-4
abundance: few
CDR3nt: TGTGCCAGCAGTTTGTTAGCGGGGGTGGCCAAAAACATTCAGTACTTC
CDR3aa: CASSLLAGVAKNIQYF

d_gene: TRBD2
v_gene: TRBV12-3/TRBV12-4
j_gene: TRBJ2-5
abundance: NA
CDR3nt: TGTGCCAGCAGTAGGAGCGGGGGACAAGAGACCCAGTACTTC
CDR3aa: CASSRSGGQETQYF

d_gene: NA
v_gene: TRBV9
j_gene: TRBJ2-7
abundance: NA
CDR3nt: TGTGCCAGCAGCGTAGCTACGGGATCCTACGAGCAGTACTTC
CDR3aa: CASSVATGSYEQYF

d_gene: NA
v_gene: TRBV6-2/TRBV6-3
j_gene: TRBJ2-1
abundance: few
CDR3nt: TGTGCCAGCAGTTGGGCTAGCTCCGGCTACAATGAGCAGTTCTTC
CDR3aa: CASSWASSGYNEQFF

d_gene: NA
v_gene: TRBV6-1
j_gene: TRBJ2-1
abundance: NA
CDR3nt: TGTGCCAGCAGGGAGGGACAGCTCTACAATGAGCAGTTCTTC
CDR3aa: CASREGQLYNEQFF

d_gene: NA
v_gene: TRBV7-2
j_gene: TRBJ2-1
abundance: NA
CDR3nt: TGTGCCAGCACCCTTTACATCGGGAATGAGCAGTTCTTC
CDR3aa: CASTLYIGNEQFF

d_gene: TRBD1
v_gene: TRBV10-3
j_gene: TRBJ2-3
abundance: NA
CDR3nt: TGTGCCATCAGTGACCTGGGACAGGGAAGTTCAGATACGCAGTATTTT
CDR3aa: CAISDLGQGSSDTQYF

d_gene: NA
v_gene: TRBV12-3/TRBV12-4
j_gene: TRBJ2-7
abundance: NA
CDR3nt: TGTGCCAGCAGTAACCGGACAGCCCGCTCCTACGAGCAGTACTTC
CDR3aa: CASSNRTARSYEQYF

d_gene: NA
v_gene: TRBV7-2
j_gene: TRBJ2-2
abundance: NA
CDR3nt: TGTGCCAGCAGTCCATTAAGGACCGGGGAGCTGTTTTTT
CDR3aa: CASSPLRTGELFF

d_gene: TRBD1
v_gene: TRBV29-1
j_gene: TRBJ2-1
abundance: many
CDR3nt: TGCAGCGTGCTCCTACAGGGGCGCATAAGGGATGAGCAGTTCTTC
CDR3aa: CSVLLQGRIRDEQFF

d_gene: NA
v_gene: TRBV2
j_gene: TRBJ2-3
abundance: NA
CDR3nt: TGTGCCAGCAGTGAAAATAGCAATACGCAGTATTTT
CDR3aa: CASSENSNTQYF

d_gene: NA
v_gene: TRBV7-6
j_gene: TRBJ2-7
abundance: few
CDR3nt: TGTGCCAGCAGCTTACGAGCGAGCCTCTCCTACGAGCAGTACTTC
CDR3aa: CASSLRASLSYEQYF

d_gene: NA
v_gene: TRBV7-9
j_gene: TRBJ2-1
abundance: many
CDR3nt: TGTGCCAGCAGCTTGGATGTGGGGCCGAGCTCCTACAATGAGCAGTTCTTC
CDR3aa: CASSLDVGPSSYNEQFF

d_gene: TRBD1
v_gene: TRBV20-1
j_gene: TRBJ2-3
abundance: NA
CDR3nt: TGCAGTGCTAGCCCGGGACAGGGAACAGATACGCAGTATTTT
CDR3aa: CSASPGQGTDTQYF

d_gene: NA
v_gene: TRBV9
j_gene: TRBJ2-5
abundance: NA
CDR3nt: TGTGCCAGCAGCGTAGTCCCCCTCACGGCCCAGTACTTC
CDR3aa: CASSVVPLTAQYF

d_gene: TRBD2
v_gene: TRBV12-3/TRBV12-4
j_gene: TRBJ2-1
abundance: NA
CDR3nt: TGTGCCAGCAGTCCCACGGGGGGGCCGAGTGAGCAGTTCTTC
CDR3aa: CASSPTGGPSEQFF

d_gene: NA
v_gene: TRBV6-4
j_gene: TRBJ1-1
abundance: NA
CDR3nt: TGTGCCAGCAGAGTGGTTGTTGGCACTGAAGCTTTCTTT
CDR3aa: CASRVVVGTEAFF

d_gene: TRBD1
v_gene: TRBV20-1
j_gene: TRBJ2-2
abundance: NA
CDR3nt: TGCAGTGCCGACAGGGGGGCAATGAACACCGGGGAGCTGTTTTTT
CDR3aa: CSADRGAMNTGELFF

d_gene: NA
v_gene: TRBV12-3/TRBV12-4
j_gene: TRBJ2-2
abundance: NA
CDR3nt: TGTGCCACCCGGACAGTTTCCAACACCGGGGAGCTGTTTTTT
CDR3aa: CATRTVSNTGELFF

d_gene: NA
v_gene: TRBV7-9
j_gene: TRBJ1-2
abundance: many
CDR3nt: TGTGCCAGCAGCTTAAGGGAGAACTATGGCTACACCTTC
CDR3aa: CASSLRENYGYTF

d_gene: NA
v_gene: TRBV12-5
j_gene: TRBJ2-1
abundance: NA
CDR3nt: TGTGCTAGTGGTTTGGTAAACATCTCCTACAATGAGCAGTTCTTC
CDR3aa: CASGLVNISYNEQFF

d_gene: TRBD2
v_gene: TRBV5-1
j_gene: TRBJ2-5
abundance: NA
CDR3nt: TGCGCCAGCAGCTTGGGAGTCGGGACCGGGAGGGAGACCCAGTACTTC
CDR3aa: CASSLGVGTGRETQYF

d_gene: NA
v_gene: TRBV7-2
j_gene: TRBJ2-5
abundance: few
CDR3nt: TGTGCCAGCAGCTTAGCGTCAGGAGAGGAGACCCAGTACTTC
CDR3aa: CASSLASGEETQYF

d_gene: NA
v_gene: TRBV7-9
j_gene: TRBJ2-7
abundance: NA
CDR3nt: TGTGCCAGCAGCTTTATAAATGGGCGATCCTACGAGCAGTACTTC
CDR3aa: CASSFINGRSYEQYF

d_gene: NA
v_gene: TRBV5-1
j_gene: TRBJ2-5
abundance: NA
CDR3nt: TGCGCCAGCAGCACTTACAGGCGTGCGGAGACCCAGTACTTC
CDR3aa: CASSTYRRAETQYF

d_gene: NA
v_gene: TRBV20-1
j_gene: TRBJ2-7
abundance: few
CDR3nt: TGCAGTGCTAGAGAGGACAGAAAGGACGAGCAGTACTTC
CDR3aa: CSAREDRKDEQYF

d_gene: NA
v_gene: TRBV29-1
j_gene: TRBJ2-6
abundance: few
CDR3nt: TGCAGCGTTGGAGGAACTGGGGCCAACGTCCTGACTTTC
CDR3aa: CSVGGTGANVLTF

d_gene: TRBD2
v_gene: TRBV5-1
j_gene: TRBJ2-1
abundance: many
CDR3nt: TGCGCCAGCAGCCCGGGACTAGCGGGAGGGCCTACCAATGAGCAGTTCTTC
CDR3aa: CASSPGLAGGPTNEQFF

d_gene: TRBD2
v_gene: TRBV7-9
j_gene: TRBJ2-1
abundance: NA
CDR3nt: TGTGCCAGCAGCTCGGGGCCTAGCGGCAATGAGCAGTTCTTC
CDR3aa: CASSSGPSGNEQFF

d_gene: NA
v_gene: TRBV5-1
j_gene: TRBJ2-3
abundance: NA
CDR3nt: TGCGCCAGCAGCTTTCGCGGGGTACCCACAGATACGCAGTATTTT
CDR3aa: CASSFRGVPTDTQYF

d_gene: NA
v_gene: TRBV6-5
j_gene: TRBJ1-5
abundance: few
CDR3nt: TGTGCCAGCAGTTACTCGCGGGGTTATCAGCCCCAGCATTTT
CDR3aa: CASSYSRGYQPQHF

d_gene: NA
v_gene: TRBV11-2
j_gene: TRBJ1-1
abundance: many
CDR3nt: TGTGCCAGCAGCTTAGTAGCAAGGAACACTGAAGCTTTCTTT
CDR3aa: CASSLVARNTEAFF

d_gene: NA
v_gene: TRBV12-3/TRBV12-4
j_gene: TRBJ2-2
abundance: many
CDR3nt: TGCGCCAGCAGCTTGACGAACACCGGGGAGCTGTTTTTT
CDR3aa: CASSLTNTGELFF

d_gene: NA
v_gene: TRBV2
j_gene: TRBJ2-7
abundance: NA
CDR3nt: TGTGCCAGCAGTGAGCGGGCTGAGCAGTACTTC
CDR3aa: CASSERAEQYF

d_gene: TRBD1
v_gene: TRBV20-1
j_gene: TRBJ2-1
abundance: NA
CDR3nt: TGCAGTGCTATGACAGGGGACAATGAGCAGTTCTTC
CDR3aa: CSAMTGDNEQFF

d_gene: TRBD2
v_gene: TRBV3-1
j_gene: TRBJ2-1
abundance: few
CDR3nt: TGTGCCAGCAGCCAAGTACTAGCGGGGGACAATGAGCAGTTCTTC
CDR3aa: CASSQVLAGDNEQFF

d_gene: NA
v_gene: TRBV29-1
j_gene: TRBJ2-3
abundance: NA
CDR3nt: TGCAGCGTTGAGACGGGAGATGTAGATACGCAGTATTTT
CDR3aa: CSVETGDVDTQYF

d_gene: NA
v_gene: TRBV28
j_gene: TRBJ2-1
abundance: NA
CDR3nt: TGTGCCAGCAGTCCTCCCTACTCAGGTAATGAGCAGTTCTTC
CDR3aa: CASSPPYSGNEQFF

d_gene: TRBD2
v_gene: TRBV5-1
j_gene: TRBJ2-1
abundance: NA
CDR3nt: TGCGCCAGCGGGAGCGGGGGCGGGCTTGAGCAGTTCTTC
CDR3aa: CASGSGGGLEQFF

d_gene: NA
v_gene: TRBV18
j_gene: TRBJ2-7
abundance: NA
CDR3nt: TGTGCCAGCTCCTCACCAATTGCCGAGCAGTACTTC
CDR3aa: CASSSPIAEQYF

d_gene: TRBD1
v_gene: TRBV25-1
j_gene: TRBJ1-4
abundance: NA
CDR3nt: TGTGCCAGCAGTGAATCTGGTTACAGGGGGCGCGAAAAACTGTTTTTT
CDR3aa: CASSESGYRGREKLFF

d_gene: NA
v_gene: TRBV5-1
j_gene: TRBJ2-3
abundance: many
CDR3nt: TGCGCCAGCAGCTTGGATCCCACAGATACGCAGTATTTT
CDR3aa: CASSLDPTDTQYF

d_gene: TRBD2
v_gene: TRBV6-2/TRBV6-3
j_gene: TRBJ2-1
abundance: few
CDR3nt: TGTGCCAGCAGTTACTCGGGACTACCCCTTAGCTCCTACAATGAGCAGTTCTTC
CDR3aa: CASSYSGLPLSSYNEQFF

d_gene: NA
v_gene: TRBV11-2
j_gene: TRBJ1-4
abundance: NA
CDR3nt: TGTGCCAGCAGCTCCCCCGCAGGGGTCGAAAAACTGTTTTTT
CDR3aa: CASSSPAGVEKLFF

d_gene: TRBD2
v_gene: TRBV6-2/TRBV6-3
j_gene: TRBJ2-3
abundance: few
CDR3nt: TGTGCCAGCACCGGACTAGCGGTCACAGATACGCAGTATTTT
CDR3aa: CASTGLAVTDTQYF

d_gene: NA
v_gene: TRBV6-5
j_gene: TRBJ2-7
abundance: NA
CDR3nt: TGTGCCAGCAGCTATGTTGGGCAGGGAATCATCTACGAGCAGTACTTC
CDR3aa: CASSYVGQGIIYEQYF

d_gene: TRBD2
v_gene: TRBV7-8
j_gene: TRBJ2-5
abundance: NA
CDR3nt: TGTGCCAGCAGCTTAGATAGACTAGCGCGGAATGCTAACCAAGAGACCCAGTACTTC
CDR3aa: CASSLDRLARNANQETQYF

d_gene: TRBD2
v_gene: TRBV12-3/TRBV12-4
j_gene: TRBJ2-7
abundance: few
CDR3nt: TGTGCCAGCAGTTCCGGGACTAGCGGGCTCTACGAGCAGTACTTC
CDR3aa: CASSSGTSGLYEQYF

d_gene: TRBD1
v_gene: TRBV7-9
j_gene: TRBJ2-1
abundance: NA
CDR3nt: TGTGCCAGCAGCTTAAAGGGGACAGTCTACAATGAGCAGTTCTTC
CDR3aa: CASSLKGTVYNEQFF

d_gene: NA
v_gene: TRBV4-1
j_gene: TRBJ2-2
abundance: few
CDR3nt: TGCGCCAGCAGCGAGGGGGGGGGCAACACCGGGGAGCTGTTTTTT
CDR3aa: CASSEGGGNTGELFF